Below, 30 T cell receptor beta chains from the same sample are listed, as sequenced in a study of TIL therapy for anti-PD-1-resistant metastatic lung cancer. Time point here: pre-treatment sample, taken before nivolumab and TIL therapy. Sequencing used immunoSEQ v3. Here immunoSEQ multiplex PCR was the method, and the copy in TCRdb shows in-frame clones only, minus some. The repertoire consists of tens of thousands of clones, with 69% occurring once and the leading ten covering around 6.1%. The sample consisted of blood, taken at baseline. The receptors were gathered from a person between 25 and 79 years old with non-small cell lung cancer.

This clone has only a few counts. CDR3 sequence: CASSIDLRTITKANEKLFF. The CDR3 DNA sequence: TGTGCCAGTAGTATAGATCTACGGACGATAACAAAGGCTAATGAAAAACTGTTTTTT. The chain carries TRBV19 and TRBJ1-4; D gene unclear. The CDR3 has 19 residues. The V end was cut by 0 bases, the J end by 3 bases, with 20 bases between. CDR1 and CDR2 (germline): LNHDA, SQIVND (reference sequence).

V usage is TRBV7-2 and J usage is TRBJ1-2; D remains unclear. The V gene lost 2 bases and the J gene lost 3 bases, with 7 bases spanning the gap. The length of the CDR3 is 13 residues. The germline gives CDR1 SGHTA, CDR2 FQGNSA. The CDR3 here is CASSLSFDYGYTF. CDR3 DNA sequence: TGTGCCAGCAGCTTATCATTTGACTATGGCTACACCTTC.

The chain has TRBV7-3 and TRBJ2-7, with TRBD2 identical over 8 bases. The CDR3 spans 17 residues. CDR1 and CDR2 from the germline V gene are SGHTA and FQGTGA. The junction had 17 bases not matched to a gene; V was cut back by 4 bases and J by 6 bases. The CDR3 here is CASSSEVTSGNPGEQYF. The CDR3 region has the DNA TGTGCCAGCAGCTCCGAGGTTACTAGCGGCAACCCGGGCGAGCAGTACTTC.

The chain carries TRBV19 and TRBJ2-7; 11 bases are shared with TRBD2. The germline V gene has CDR1 LNHDA and CDR2 SQIVND (reference sequence). CDR3 length equals 13 residues. Germline trimming cut 10 bases from V and 5 bases from J; bases unmatched to any gene: 7. As DNA, the CDR3 is TGTGCCATCCATAGCGGGAGGGTCCACGAGCAGTACTTC. Protein: CAIHSGRVHEQYF.

The rearrangement links TRBV2 to TRBJ1-1; TRBD1 matches at 7 bases. Trimming removed 3 bases from V and 3 bases from J; junction bases left unmatched: 4. Germline values: CDR1 SNHLY, CDR2 FYNNEI. The CDR3 is made up of 14 amino acids. The CDR3 DNA reads as TGTGCCAGCAGTGAGACAGGGCGACACACTGAAGCTTTCTTT. Translation gives CASSETGRHTEAFF. The variable domain in full, completed from reference TRBV2 and TRBJ1-1, reads EPEVTQTPSHQVTQMGQEVILRCVPISNHLYFYWYRQILGQKVEFLVSFYNNEISEKSEIFDDQFSVERPDGSNFTLKIRSTKLEDSAMYFCASSETGRHTEAFFGQGTRLTVV.

The chain carries TRBV19 and TRBJ1-5, with 9 nucleotides matching TRBD1. CDR3 length: 15 amino acids. Germline V gives CDR1 LNHDA, CDR2 SQIVND (reference sequence). J was trimmed by 12 bases and V by 4 bases; bases with no gene match: 13. CDR3 sequence (DNA): TGTGCCAGTAGTACTAACCGGGACAGGGCTTCCTACCAGCATTTT. Amino acid sequence: CASSTNRDRASYQHF. Using reference TRBV19 and TRBJ1-5 for the parts outside the CDR3, the full variable domain is DGGITQSPKYLFRKEGQNVTLSCEQNLNHDAMYWYRQDPGQGLRLIYYSQIVNDFQKGDIAEGYSVSREKKESFPLTVTSAQKNPTAFYLCASSTNRDRASYQHFGDGTRLSIL.

This rearrangement joins TRBV6-1 to TRBJ2-1, with D uncertain. Germline V gene lookup returns CDR1 MNHNS and CDR2 SASEGT. V was cut by 3 bases and J by 6 bases, with 6 bases left in between. The CDR3 runs to 12 residues. Written as DNA, the CDR3 is TGTGCCAGCAGTGAGCGACTCAATGAGCAGTTCTTC. Amino acids: CASSERLNEQFF.

V is TRBV11-2 and J is TRBJ2-1; the match to TRBD2 covers 13 bases. The CDR3 runs 16 residues. The J segment lost 7 bases and the V segment lost 3 bases, leaving 6 bases of the junction unmatched. Germline lookup yields CDR1 SGHAT and CDR2 FQNNGV. Written as DNA, the CDR3 is TGTGCCAGCAGCTTCGGACTAGCGGGAGCAGTTAATGAGCAGTTCTTC. It is translated as CASSFGLAGAVNEQFF.

This clone was detected a few times. V gene TRBV9 combines with J gene TRBJ2-7, with TRBD2 identical over 7 bases. Trimming took 3 bases from V and 9 from J; bases not matched to a gene: 15. CDR3 length: 15 amino acids. Germline CDR1 and CDR2: SGDLS and YYNGEE. CDR3 sequence reads: CASSGTGTTATPQYF. CDR3 nucleotide sequence: TGTGCCAGCAGCGGAACCGGGACTACAGCAACCCCGCAGTACTTC.

This chain connects TRBV19 to TRBJ2-1; D tentatively fits TRBD1 or TRBD2 (5 bases each). Trimming took off 5 bases at V and 7 bases at J, with 21 bases between the two ends. CDR3 size: 16 residues. CDR1 is LNHDA and CDR2 is SQIVND in the germline V gene (reference sequence). Here the CDR3 reads CASSPSSGRRVNEQFF. The CDR3 DNA is TGTGCCAGTAGTCCCTCCTCGGGGCGGCGGGTGAATGAGCAGTTCTTC. Looking up the rest from reference TRBV19 and TRBJ2-1 gives the full variable domain: DGGITQSPKYLFRKEGQNVTLSCEQNLNHDAMYWYRQDPGQGLRLIYYSQIVNDFQKGDIAEGYSVSREKKESFPLTVTSAQKNPTAFYLCASSPSSGRRVNEQFFGPGTRLTVL.

J is TRBJ1-3 and V is TRBV5-1, with 9 bases lining up with TRBD1. This CDR3 is 15 amino acids long. Germline V gives CDR1 SGHRS, CDR2 YFSETQ. Unmatched junction bases numbered 6, after V lost 5 bases and J lost 3 bases. The CDR3 bases are TGCGCCAGCAGTAGGGACAGGGTGATTGGAAACACCATATATTTT. The encoded protein is CASSRDRVIGNTIYF.

This clone was found a few times. The rearrangement links TRBV28 to TRBJ1-5; D call uncertain. This CDR3 spans 14 amino acids. The germline CDR1 and CDR2 sequences are MDHEN and SYDVKM. Trimming shortened V by 2 bases and J by 1 base, and 6 bases separated the two germline ends. The DNA of the CDR3 is TGTGCCAGCAGTTTACTTGAGAGCAATCAGCCCCAGCATTTT. It encodes CASSLLESNQPQHF.

The V gene is TRBV2, the J gene TRBJ2-5, with D unclear. CDR1 and CDR2 from the germline V gene are SNHLY and FYNNEI. The CDR3 consists of 16 residues. Trimming pared 3 bases from V and 3 bases from J, leaving 17 bases between. The CDR3 region is CASSDPLGTAEETQYF. The CDR3 bases are TGTGCCAGCAGTGATCCCCTGGGAACAGCAGAAGAGACCCAGTACTTC.

V gene TRBV11-1 combines with J gene TRBJ2-1, with 11 bases fitting TRBD2. Germline trimming cut 3 bases from V and 2 bases from J; bases unmatched to any gene: 0. Germline CDR1 SGHAT, CDR2 FQDESV (reference sequence). This CDR3 contains 15 residues. The CDR3 here is CASSFSGRAYNEQFF. The DNA for the CDR3 is TGTGCCAGCAGCTTTAGCGGGAGGGCCTACAATGAGCAGTTCTTC.

The chain combines TRBV2 with TRBJ2-1; D is possibly TRBD1 (6 bases). Germline V gene sequence: CDR1 SNHLY, CDR2 FYNNEI. This CDR3 spans 15 amino acids. V lost 3 bases and J 1 base, leaving 10 bases between the germline ends. This chain's CDR3 is CASSEARGSYNEQFF. The CDR3 nucleotides are TGTGCCAGCAGTGAGGCTAGGGGGTCCTACAATGAGCAGTTCTTC. Drawing the rest from reference TRBV2 and TRBJ2-1, the complete variable domain is EPEVTQTPSHQVTQMGQEVILRCVPISNHLYFYWYRQILGQKVEFLVSFYNNEISEKSEIFDDQFSVERPDGSNFTLKIRSTKLEDSAMYFCASSEARGSYNEQFFGPGTRLTVL.

V is TRBV6-6 and J is TRBJ1-2, with D possibly matching TRBD1 (5 bases). Deletions cut 6 bases from V and 2 bases from J, with 16 bases between. Germline V gene sequence: CDR1 MNHNY, CDR2 SVGAGI (reference sequence). The CDR3 runs 15 residues. The CDR3 region is CASRRGVRENYGYTF. For the CDR3, the DNA is TGTGCCAGCAGGAGGGGTGTCCGGGAAAACTATGGCTACACCTTC.

This clone was recorded a few times. The rearrangement joins TRBV5-1 to TRBJ1-1, with D perhaps matching TRBD1 (6 bases). The CDR3 runs 16 residues. CDR1 is SGHRS, CDR2 YFSETQ, per germline. V lost 6 bases, J lost 0 bases, and 18 bases lay in between. CDR3 region: CASTQGQPRVNTEAFF. CDR3 nucleotide sequence: TGCGCCAGCACCCAAGGACAGCCAAGGGTGAACACTGAAGCTTTCTTT. Using reference TRBV5-1 and TRBJ1-1 for the parts outside the CDR3, the full variable domain is KAGVTQTPRYLIKTRGQQVTLSCSPISGHRSVSWYQQTPGQGLQFLFEYFSETQRNKGNFPGRFSGRQFSNSRSEMNVSTLELGDSALYLCASTQGQPRVNTEAFFGQGTRLTVV.

In its sample, this clone was seen a few times. The chain links TRBV6-1 to TRBJ1-1; unclear D gene. The V gene lost 2 bases and the J gene lost 6 bases, with 10 bases spanning the gap. CDR1 is MNHNS and CDR2 is SASEGT in the germline V gene. There are 13 residues in the CDR3. CDR3: CASSERSEAEAFF. The CDR3 DNA follows: TGTGCCAGCAGTGAACGATCAGAAGCTGAAGCTTTCTTT.

The rearrangement joins TRBV21-1 to TRBJ2-2; the table calls TRBD1, which could not be checked here. TRBV21-1 is a listed pseudogene. The CDR3 is made up of 16 amino acids. This CDR3 is CASSSHRDRVAGELFF. As DNA, the CDR3 is TGTGCCAGCAGCAGCCACCGGGACAGGGTAGCCGGGGAGCTGTTTTTT.

The gene calls are TRBV6-5 and TRBJ1-3; D unresolved. Trimming removed 2 bases from V and 3 bases from J, with 8 bases in between. The CDR3 contains 14 residues. CDR1 is MNHEY, CDR2 SVGAGI, per germline. The CDR3 bases are TGTGCCAGCAGTTACAGGGCTGGTGGAAACACCATATATTTT. This codes for CASSYRAGGNTIYF.

The chain couples TRBV18 to TRBJ2-7; no definite D call. The germline V and J ends were trimmed by 3 bases and 1 base, with 10 bases remaining between them. The CDR3 is 14 residues long. Germline V gene sequence: CDR1 KGHSH, CDR2 LQKENI. CDR3 bases: TGTGCCAGCTCACCGAGTGGGTTTTCCTACGAGCAGTACTTC. It codes for CASSPSGFSYEQYF.

The rearrangement links TRBV4-2 to TRBJ2-5, with D possibly matching TRBD1 (6 bases). The CDR3 has 15 residues. The V and J ends lost 1 base and 4 bases respectively, with 13 bases between them. Germline CDR1 and CDR2: LGHNA and YNFKEQ. DNA for the CDR3: TGTGCCAGCAGCCAAGTGGCAGGGGTTCGAGAGACCCAGTACTTC. Protein: CASSQVAGVRETQYF.

V and J are TRBV19 and TRBJ1-1, with 8 bases matching TRBD1. The V gene end was trimmed by 6 bases and the J gene end by 2 bases; junction bases not matched to a gene: 8. This CDR3 has 15 amino acids. CDR1 is LNHDA, CDR2 SQIVND, per germline (reference sequence). CDR3 sequence: CASRESTGVNTEAFF. CDR3 coding DNA: TGTGCCAGTAGAGAGTCGACAGGGGTTAACACTGAAGCTTTCTTT.

The rearrangement joins TRBV19 to TRBJ2-1, with no clear D. V lost 1 base and J lost 10, with 11 bases in between. Looked up from germline, CDR1 is LNHDA and CDR2 is SQIVND (reference sequence). The CDR3 runs to 13 residues. The CDR3 bases are TGTGCCAGTAGTATAGGCACCTTGGGGGAGCAGTTCTTC. Protein product: CASSIGTLGEQFF.

The chain uses TRBV5-1 and TRBJ2-3; 8 bases map to TRBD1. The CDR3 has 15 residues. J was trimmed by 3 bases and V by 0 bases; bases with no gene match: 3. CDR1 and CDR2 from the germline V gene are SGHRS and YFSETQ. The DNA for the CDR3 is TGCGCCAGCAGCTTGGACAGGGGGGAAACAGATACGCAGTATTTT. This gives the protein CASSLDRGETDTQYF.

The rearrangement uses TRBV27 and TRBJ2-7; 7 bases fit TRBD1. Losses at the gene ends were 6 bases for V and 2 bases for J; bases not matched to a gene: 4. Germline values: CDR1 MNHEY, CDR2 SMNVEV (reference sequence). The CDR3 loop spans 13 amino acids. CDR3 in DNA: TGTGCCAGCAGGATGACAGGGACCTACGAGCAGTACTTC. Encoded protein: CASRMTGTYEQYF.

The V and J genes are TRBV20-1 and TRBJ2-1; D gene ambiguous. Germline-derived CDR1 and CDR2 are DFQATT and SNEGSKA (reference sequence). There are 11 residues in the CDR3. V was clipped by 6 bases and J by 6 bases, with 9 bases between them. The CDR3 region has the DNA TGCAGTGCCCCGGGCGTCAATGAGCAGTTCTTC. Translating it yields CSAPGVNEQFF.

The count of this clone is one. The V call is TRBV5-1, the J call TRBJ2-2; D might be TRBD1 or TRBD2, each matching 5 bases. The germline V gene encodes CDR1 SGHRS and CDR2 YFSETQ. V was trimmed by 4 bases and J by 7 bases, leaving 14 bases between them. This CDR3 has 14 residues. CDR3 in DNA: TGCGCCAGCAGCCGGGCAGAGAGGGGCGGGGAGCTGTTTTTT. Amino acid sequence: CASSRAERGGELFF.

The chain joins TRBV5-1 to TRBJ2-3; 8 bases are shared with TRBD2. CDR1 SGHRS and CDR2 YFSETQ come from the germline V gene. The CDR3 is 14 amino acids. Germline trimming cut 8 bases from V and 0 bases from J; bases unmatched to any gene: 5. CDR3 sequence reads: CASALAASTDTQYF. The CDR3 DNA reads as TGCGCCAGTGCACTAGCGGCTAGCACAGATACGCAGTATTTT.

Only a few counts were recorded for this clone. The chain has TRBV15 and TRBJ1-6; 9 bases are a match to TRBD1. Trimming took 0 bases from V and 8 from J; bases not matched to a gene: 8. The CDR3 is made up of 17 amino acids. The germline V gene encodes CDR1 LNHNV and CDR2 YYDKDF (reference sequence). CDR3 sequence (DNA): TGTGCCACCAGCAGAGAACATACGGGACAGGGATATTCACCCCTCCACTTT. Translation: CATSREHTGQGYSPLHF.